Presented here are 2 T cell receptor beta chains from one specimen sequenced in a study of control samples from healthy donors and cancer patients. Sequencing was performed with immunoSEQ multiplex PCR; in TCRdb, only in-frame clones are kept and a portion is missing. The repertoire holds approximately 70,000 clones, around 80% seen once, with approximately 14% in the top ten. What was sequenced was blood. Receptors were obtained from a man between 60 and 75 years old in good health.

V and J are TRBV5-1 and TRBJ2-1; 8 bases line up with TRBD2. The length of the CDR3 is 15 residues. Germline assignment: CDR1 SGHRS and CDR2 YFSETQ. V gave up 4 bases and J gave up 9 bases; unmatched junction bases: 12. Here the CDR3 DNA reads TGCGCCAGCAGCCCACAGCCGGGAGGGGGTGGTGAGCAGTTCTTC. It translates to CASSPQPGGGGEQFF.

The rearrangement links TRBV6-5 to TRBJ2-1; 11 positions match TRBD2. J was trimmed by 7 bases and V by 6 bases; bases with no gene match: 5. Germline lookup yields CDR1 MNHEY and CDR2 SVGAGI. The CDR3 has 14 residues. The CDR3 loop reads CASRQSSGRNEQFF. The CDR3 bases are TGTGCCAGCAGGCAATCTAGCGGGAGGAATGAGCAGTTCTTC.